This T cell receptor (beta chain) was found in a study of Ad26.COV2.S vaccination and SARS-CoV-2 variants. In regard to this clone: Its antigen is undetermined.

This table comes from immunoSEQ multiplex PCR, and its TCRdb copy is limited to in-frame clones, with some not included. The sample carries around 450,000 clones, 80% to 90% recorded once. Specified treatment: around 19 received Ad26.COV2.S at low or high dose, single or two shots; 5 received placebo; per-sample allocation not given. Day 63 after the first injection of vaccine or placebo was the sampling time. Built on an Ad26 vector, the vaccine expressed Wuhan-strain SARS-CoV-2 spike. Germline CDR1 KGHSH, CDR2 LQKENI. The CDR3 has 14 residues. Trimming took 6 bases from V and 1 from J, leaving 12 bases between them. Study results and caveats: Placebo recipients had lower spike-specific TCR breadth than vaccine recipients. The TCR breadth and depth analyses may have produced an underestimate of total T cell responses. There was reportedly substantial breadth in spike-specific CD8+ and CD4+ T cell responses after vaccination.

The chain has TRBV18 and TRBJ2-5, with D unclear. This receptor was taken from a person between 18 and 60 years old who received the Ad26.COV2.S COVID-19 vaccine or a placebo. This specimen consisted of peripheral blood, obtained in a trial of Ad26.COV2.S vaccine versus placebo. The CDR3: CASSTKSGQETQYF. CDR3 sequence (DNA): TGTGCCAGCTCTACGAAGTCTGGCCAAGAGACCCAGTACTTC.